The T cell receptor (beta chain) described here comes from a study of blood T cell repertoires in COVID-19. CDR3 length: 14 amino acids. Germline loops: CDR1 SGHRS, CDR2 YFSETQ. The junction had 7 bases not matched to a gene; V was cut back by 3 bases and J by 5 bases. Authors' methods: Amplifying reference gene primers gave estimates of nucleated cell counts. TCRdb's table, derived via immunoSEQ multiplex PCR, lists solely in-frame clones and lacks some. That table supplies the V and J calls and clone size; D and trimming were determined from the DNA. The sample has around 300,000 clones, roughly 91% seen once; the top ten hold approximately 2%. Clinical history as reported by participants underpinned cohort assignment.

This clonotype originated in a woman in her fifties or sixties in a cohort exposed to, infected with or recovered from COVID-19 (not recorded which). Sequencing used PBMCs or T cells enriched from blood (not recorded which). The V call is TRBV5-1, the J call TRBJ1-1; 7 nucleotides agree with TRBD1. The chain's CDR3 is CASSYQTGQTEAFF. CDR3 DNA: TGCGCCAGCAGCTACCAGACAGGGCAGACTGAAGCTTTCTTT.